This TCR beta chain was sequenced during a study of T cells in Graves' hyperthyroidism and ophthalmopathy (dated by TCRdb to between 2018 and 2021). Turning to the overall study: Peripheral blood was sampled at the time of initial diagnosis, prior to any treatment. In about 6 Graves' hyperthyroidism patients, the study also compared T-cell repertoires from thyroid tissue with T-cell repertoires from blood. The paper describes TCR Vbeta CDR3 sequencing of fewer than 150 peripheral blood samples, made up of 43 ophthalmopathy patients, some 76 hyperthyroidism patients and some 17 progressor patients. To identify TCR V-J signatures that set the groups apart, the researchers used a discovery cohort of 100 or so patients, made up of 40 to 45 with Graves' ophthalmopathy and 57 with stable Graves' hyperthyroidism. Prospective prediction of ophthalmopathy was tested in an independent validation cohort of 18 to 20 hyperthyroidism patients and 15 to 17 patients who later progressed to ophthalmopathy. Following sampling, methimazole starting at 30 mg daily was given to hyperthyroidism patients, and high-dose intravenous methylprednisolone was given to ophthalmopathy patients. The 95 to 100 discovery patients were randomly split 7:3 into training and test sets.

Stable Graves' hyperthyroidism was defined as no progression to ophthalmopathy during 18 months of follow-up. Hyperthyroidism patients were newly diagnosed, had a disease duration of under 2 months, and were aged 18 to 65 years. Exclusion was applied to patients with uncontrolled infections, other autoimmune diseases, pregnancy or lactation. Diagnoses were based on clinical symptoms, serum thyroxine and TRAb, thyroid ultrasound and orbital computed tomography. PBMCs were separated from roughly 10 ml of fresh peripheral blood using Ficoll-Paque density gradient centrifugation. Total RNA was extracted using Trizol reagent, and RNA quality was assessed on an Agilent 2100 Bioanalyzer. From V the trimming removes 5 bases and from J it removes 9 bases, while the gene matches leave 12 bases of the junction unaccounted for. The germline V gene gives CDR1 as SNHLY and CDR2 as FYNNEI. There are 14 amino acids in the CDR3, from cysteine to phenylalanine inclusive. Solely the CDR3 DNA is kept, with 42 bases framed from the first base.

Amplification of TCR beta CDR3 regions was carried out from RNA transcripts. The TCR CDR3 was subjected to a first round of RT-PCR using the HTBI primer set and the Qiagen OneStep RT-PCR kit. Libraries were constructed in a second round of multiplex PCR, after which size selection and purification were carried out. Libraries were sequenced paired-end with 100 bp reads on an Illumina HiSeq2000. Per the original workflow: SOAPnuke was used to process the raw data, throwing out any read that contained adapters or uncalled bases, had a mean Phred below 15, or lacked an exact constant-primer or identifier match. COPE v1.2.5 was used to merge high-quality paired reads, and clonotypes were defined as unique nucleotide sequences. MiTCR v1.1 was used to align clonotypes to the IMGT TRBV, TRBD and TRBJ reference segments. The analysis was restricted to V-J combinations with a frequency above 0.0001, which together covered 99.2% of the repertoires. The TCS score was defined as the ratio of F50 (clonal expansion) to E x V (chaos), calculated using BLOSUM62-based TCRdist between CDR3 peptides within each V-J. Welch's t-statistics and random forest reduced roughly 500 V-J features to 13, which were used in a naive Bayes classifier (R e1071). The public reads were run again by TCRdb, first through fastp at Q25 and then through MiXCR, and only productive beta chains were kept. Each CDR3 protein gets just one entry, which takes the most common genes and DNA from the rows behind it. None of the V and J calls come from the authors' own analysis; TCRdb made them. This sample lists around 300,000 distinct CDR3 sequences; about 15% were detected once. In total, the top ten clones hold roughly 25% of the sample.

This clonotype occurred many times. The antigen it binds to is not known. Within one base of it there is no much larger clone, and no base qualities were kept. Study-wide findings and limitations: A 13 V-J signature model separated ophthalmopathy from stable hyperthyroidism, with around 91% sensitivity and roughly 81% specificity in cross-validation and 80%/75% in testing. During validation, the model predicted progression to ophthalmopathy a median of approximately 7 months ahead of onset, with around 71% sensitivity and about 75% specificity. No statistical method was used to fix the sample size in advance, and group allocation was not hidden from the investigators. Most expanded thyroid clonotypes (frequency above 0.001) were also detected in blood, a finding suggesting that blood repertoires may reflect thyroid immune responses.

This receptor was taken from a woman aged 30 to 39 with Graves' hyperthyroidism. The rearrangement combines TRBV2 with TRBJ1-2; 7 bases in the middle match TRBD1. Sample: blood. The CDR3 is CASSPNPGQQRYTF. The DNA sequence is TGTGCCAGCAGTCCTAATCCGGGACAGCAGCGCTACACCTTC.